The 32 T cell receptor beta chains below come from one sample, sequenced in a study of shared clonotypes between healthy human individuals. Clones were sequenced by immunoSEQ multiplex PCR, and TCRdb holds only the in-frame ones, with some missing. The table has hundreds of thousands of clones, approximately 73% seen once. The sequenced sample was memory CD4+ T cells sorted from blood. Indicated subset: CD45RA-negative fraction. Receptors were obtained from a woman aged 25 to 39 in good health.

A word on this clone: At the DNA level, this CDR3 is encoded by other sequences in the same sample as well. This sequence joins TRBV5-1 and TRBJ2-2, with TRBD1 as a possible D gene (5 bases). V gave up 2 bases and J gave up 3 bases, with 11 bases separating them. Germline assignment: CDR1 SGHRS and CDR2 YFSETQ. This CDR3 has 15 residues. The CDR3 loop is CASSLGDRDTGELFF. In DNA form, the CDR3 reads TGCGCCAGCAGCTTAGGAGACAGAGACACCGGGGAGCTGTTTTTT.

This clone has a handful of counts. Here the CDR3 DNA reads TGCAGCGTTGAACGTCTCGGCGTCGGTGAGCAGTTCTTC. Translation: CSVERLGVGEQFF. The chain employs TRBV29-1 and TRBJ2-1; D call uncertain. Germline V gene lookup returns CDR1 SQVTM and CDR2 ANQGSEA. V lost 2 bases and J lost 9, with 14 bases in between. The CDR3 length is 13 residues.

This clone was recorded only once. This sequence joins TRBV28 and TRBJ1-2; D not certain. Germline-derived CDR1 and CDR2 are MDHEN and SYDVKM. CDR3 length equals 14 residues. V lost 2 bases and J lost 3, with 10 bases in between. CDR3 coding DNA: TGTGCCAGCAGTTTAGTTGTGGTAGACTATGGCTACACCTTC. It encodes CASSLVVVDYGYTF.

The chain uses TRBV10-3 and TRBJ2-7; no reliable D call. Germline CDR1 ENHRY, CDR2 SYGVKD. The CDR3 has 13 residues. V gave up 5 bases and J gave up 3 bases, with 11 bases separating them. For the CDR3, the DNA is TGTGCCATCAGTCCATCATCAGACTACGAGCAGTACTTC. It yields the protein CAISPSSDYEQYF.

This clone was picked up a small number of times. The rearrangement uses TRBV6-1 and TRBJ2-3; 8 nucleotides line up with TRBD1. CDR1 is MNHNS, CDR2 SASEGT, per germline. This CDR3 comprises 16 residues. V trimming: 4 bases; J trimming: 1 base; junction bases outside the gene matches: 7. CDR3 sequence (DNA): TGTGCCAGCAGTGTTTTACCGACAGGGGGCACAGATACGCAGTATTTT. It specifies CASSVLPTGGTDTQYF.

This clone appeared a few times. V and J are TRBV5-1 and TRBJ2-1; 7 nucleotides agree with TRBD1. CDR1 is SGHRS, CDR2 YFSETQ, per germline. The V and J ends lost 4 bases and 7 bases, in that order; junction bases with no gene match: 14. The CDR3 length is 16 residues. CDR3 residues: CASSRGQERLMNEQFF. CDR3 sequence (DNA): TGCGCCAGCAGCAGAGGACAGGAAAGGTTAATGAATGAGCAGTTCTTC. The whole variable domain, remainder taken from reference TRBV5-1 and TRBJ2-1, is KAGVTQTPRYLIKTRGQQVTLSCSPISGHRSVSWYQQTPGQGLQFLFEYFSETQRNKGNFPGRFSGRQFSNSRSEMNVSTLELGDSALYLCASSRGQERLMNEQFFGPGTRLTVL.

The CDR3 loop reads CASSLVQGPNSPLHF. The CDR3 DNA reads TGTGCCAGCAGTCTCGTACAGGGGCCTAATTCACCCCTCCACTTT. The chain links TRBV6-6 to TRBJ1-6; 7 bases fit TRBD1. This CDR3 is built from 15 residues. V lost 5 bases to trimming and J lost 6 bases; unmatched junction nucleotides: 7. CDR1 and CDR2 (germline): MNHNY, SVGAGI (reference sequence).

This clone was seen more than once but under ten times. This same CDR3 is encoded by further DNA sequences in the sample. This chain joins TRBV2 and TRBJ2-5; D unresolved. CDR1 is SNHLY, CDR2 FYNNEI, per germline. Trimming cost V 3 bases and J 3 bases, with 8 bases left between them. The CDR3 extends over 13 amino acids. The CDR3 coding sequence is TGTGCCAGCAGTGAGGCGCAGGAAGAGACCCAGTACTTC. This gives the protein CASSEAQEETQYF.

This clone was picked up a small number of times. The rearrangement links TRBV6-1 to TRBJ1-1, with 9 bases identical to TRBD1. The CDR3 covers 17 residues. Germline values: CDR1 MNHNS, CDR2 SASEGT. V lost 2 bases and J lost 2; bases outside the gene matches: 9. The CDR3, as DNA: TGTGCCAGCAGTGAAACACAGGGGGCTTGGATAAACACTGAAGCTTTCTTT. Protein sequence: CASSETQGAWINTEAFF.

V usage is TRBV18 and J usage is TRBJ1-5; D uncertain. The germline gives CDR1 KGHSH, CDR2 LQKENI. There are 13 residues in the CDR3. Trimming left V 5 bases short and J 4 bases short, with 9 bases between. The CDR3 is CASSSRNNQPQHF. The CDR3 nucleotides read TGTGCCAGCTCATCCAGAAATAATCAGCCCCAGCATTTT.

This clone was counted a few times. The genes are TRBV5-1 and TRBJ1-1; 7 nucleotides align to TRBD1. Trimming cost V 5 bases and J 0 bases; bases outside gene matches: 10. Germline lookup yields CDR1 SGHRS and CDR2 YFSETQ. The CDR3 runs to 16 residues. Here the CDR3 DNA reads TGCGCCAGCAGTAGGGGTACAGGGGCGCTGAACACTGAAGCTTTCTTT. Its translation: CASSRGTGALNTEAFF. The variable domain in full, with the rest retrieved from reference TRBV5-1 and TRBJ1-1, is KAGVTQTPRYLIKTRGQQVTLSCSPISGHRSVSWYQQTPGQGLQFLFEYFSETQRNKGNFPGRFSGRQFSNSRSEMNVSTLELGDSALYLCASSRGTGALNTEAFFGQGTRLTVV.

This clone was observed a few times. V and J are TRBV28 and TRBJ1-4; weak D call: TRBD1 (5 bases). V was trimmed by 2 bases and J by 1 base, leaving 11 bases between them. CDR3 length: 16 amino acids. The germline V gene encodes CDR1 MDHEN and CDR2 SYDVKM. The CDR3 sequence: CASSLGVGETNEKLFF. The CDR3 DNA reads TGTGCCAGCAGTTTAGGGGTAGGGGAAACTAATGAAAAACTGTTTTTT.

This clone was detected only a few times. V gene TRBV5-1 combines with J gene TRBJ2-7; D might be TRBD2 (6 bases). The CDR3 extends over 13 amino acids. The V gene lost 7 bases and the J gene lost 2 bases, with 13 bases spanning the gap. Germline V gene data show CDR1 as SGHRS and CDR2 as YFSETQ. In DNA form, the CDR3 reads TGCGCCAGCGGGACGGGGGACCCCTACGAGCAGTACTTC. Translated, it gives CASGTGDPYEQYF.

The chain recombines TRBV6-5 with TRBJ2-7; 13 bases align to TRBD2. V was clipped by 6 bases and J by 7 bases; unmatched bases: 6. Germline values: CDR1 MNHEY, CDR2 SVGAGI. CDR3 length equals 14 residues. Here the CDR3 reads CASSRGLAGLEQYF. In DNA form, the CDR3 reads TGTGCCAGCAGCCGGGGACTAGCGGGACTTGAGCAGTACTTC.

This clone was observed a single time. The chain couples TRBV28 to TRBJ2-3, with D maybe TRBD2 (5 bases). Trimming pared 5 bases from V and 0 bases from J, leaving 18 bases between. CDR3 length: 17 amino acids. Looked up from germline, CDR1 is MDHEN and CDR2 is SYDVKM. For the CDR3, the DNA is TGTGCCAGCAGTCCCCCCGCGGGCGCCCCAAGCACAGATACGCAGTATTTT. Translation gives CASSPPAGAPSTDTQYF.

J is TRBJ1-4 and V is TRBV11-2; D remains unclear. CDR3 length: 14 amino acids. Trimming removed 5 bases from V and 8 bases from J, with 15 bases in between. CDR1 is SGHAT and CDR2 is FQNNGV in the germline V gene. The CDR3 sequence is CASSAMRVSEKLFF. CDR3 in DNA: TGTGCCAGCAGCGCAATGCGGGTATCGGAAAAACTGTTTTTT.

V usage is TRBV7-3 and J usage is TRBJ2-5; D call uncertain. This CDR3 comprises 13 residues. Germline-derived CDR1 and CDR2 are SGHTA and FQGTGA. V gave up 2 bases and J gave up 0 bases, with 4 bases separating them. The CDR3 nucleotides are TGTGCCAGCAGCTTATCGAACCAAGAGACCCAGTACTTC. Translated, it gives CASSLSNQETQYF.

In regard to this clone: Other DNA sequences in the same sample also yield this CDR3. V and J are TRBV7-9 and TRBJ1-1; D is unresolved. CDR3 size: 13 residues. Germline V gene data show CDR1 as SEHNR and CDR2 as FQNEAQ (reference sequence). V gave up 0 bases and J gave up 5 bases, with 7 bases separating them. CDR3 nucleotides: TGTGCCAGCAGCTTAGCGCGGGTTACTGAAGCTTTCTTT. Its translation: CASSLARVTEAFF.

This chain uses TRBV27 with TRBJ2-7; D uncertain. The germline V and J ends were trimmed by 3 bases and 0 bases, with 9 bases remaining between them. Germline CDR1 is MNHEY and CDR2 is SMNVEV (reference sequence). The CDR3 extends over 14 amino acids. CDR3 loop: CASSFRYRSYEQYF. DNA of the CDR3: TGTGCCAGCAGTTTCCGTTACCGCTCCTACGAGCAGTACTTC.

The chain employs TRBV4-1 and TRBJ2-1, with D uncertain. The V and J ends lost 2 bases and 1 base respectively, with 15 bases between them. Per germline, CDR1 MGHRA and CDR2 YSYEKL. The CDR3 spans 17 residues. The DNA of the CDR3 is TGCGCCAGCAGCCAATATTATGGGTCCGGGTCCTACAATGAGCAGTTCTTC. Translated: CASSQYYGSGSYNEQFF.

This clone has at least ten counts. The genes are TRBV5-1 and TRBJ2-1, with 8 bases identical to TRBD1. The ends lost 4 bases at V and 4 bases at J; junction bases unmatched: 7. Germline V gene data show CDR1 as SGHRS and CDR2 as YFSETQ. The CDR3 length is 15 residues. The CDR3 nucleotides are TGCGCCAGCAGCGAGGACAGGGTGACGTACAATGAGCAGTTCTTC. It specifies CASSEDRVTYNEQFF.

V gene TRBV27 combines with J gene TRBJ1-5; TRBD1 matches 8 bases. The CDR3 has 15 amino acids. V was clipped by 6 bases and J by 1 base; unmatched bases: 5. Germline CDR1 is MNHEY and CDR2 is SMNVEV (reference sequence). The CDR3 bases are TGTGCCAGCAGCCGGACAGGGAGGAGCAATCAGCCCCAGCATTTT. Residues: CASSRTGRSNQPQHF.

V and J are TRBV5-1 and TRBJ2-7, with 11 bases identical to TRBD2. The germline CDR1 and CDR2 sequences are SGHRS and YFSETQ. The CDR3 is 16 amino acids. The junction had 8 bases not matched to a gene; V was cut back by 3 bases and J by 3 bases. The CDR3 sequence: CASSSVVGTSGYEQYF. The CDR3 region has the DNA TGCGCCAGCAGCTCGGTCGTTGGGACTAGCGGCTACGAGCAGTACTTC.

This chain joins TRBV28 and TRBJ2-5; TRBD2 matches at 8 bases. Germline CDR1 and CDR2: MDHEN and SYDVKM. With V trimmed by 5 bases and J by 5 bases, 10 bases remained unmatched. This CDR3 has 15 residues. CDR3 DNA sequence: TGTGCCAGCAGTACCGCCCGGCGGGGGGCGGAGACCCAGTACTTC. Translated: CASSTARRGAETQYF.

This chain connects TRBV7-8 to TRBJ1-4; TRBD1 agrees at 7 bases. Trimming removed 6 bases from V and 7 bases from J; junction bases left unmatched: 8. Germline V lookup: CDR1 SGHVS, CDR2 FQNEAQ. CDR3 length: 14 amino acids. CDR3 nucleotides: TGTGCCAGCAGAAAAAGACAGGGTGGTGAAAAACTGTTTTTT. Translation: CASRKRQGGEKLFF.

This clone was seen only a few times. This sequence joins TRBV18 and TRBJ1-4; no reliable D call. Per germline, CDR1 KGHSH and CDR2 LQKENI. This CDR3 contains 13 residues. Trimming took off 2 bases at V and 7 bases at J, with 8 bases between the two ends. The CDR3 sequence is CASSPDLGEKLFF. For the CDR3, the DNA is TGTGCCAGCTCACCAGATTTGGGTGAAAAACTGTTTTTT. The full variable domain, in which reference TRBV18 and TRBJ1-4 provide the parts outside the CDR3, is NAGVMQNPRHLVRRRGQEARLRCSPMKGHSHVYWYRQLPEEGLKFMVYLQKENIIDESGMPKERFSAEFPKEGPSILRIQQVVRGDSAAYFCASSPDLGEKLFFGSGTQLSVL.

This clone was observed a single time. V usage is TRBV28 and J usage is TRBJ1-1; D is undetermined. The germline gives CDR1 MDHEN, CDR2 SYDVKM. The CDR3 contains 14 residues. Trimming pared 10 bases from V and 0 bases from J, leaving 15 bases between. The CDR3: CATRSTAMNTEAFF. The CDR3 bases are TGTGCCACTCGGAGCACAGCAATGAACACTGAAGCTTTCTTT.

In this sample, this clone turned up once. The chain employs TRBV7-8 and TRBJ2-1; possibly TRBD1 for D (6 bases). Trimming pared 7 bases from V and 5 bases from J, leaving 15 bases between. The V gene's germline CDR1 is SGHVS and CDR2 FQNEAQ. CDR3 size: 14 residues. For the CDR3, the DNA is TGTGCCAGCACCCTCTTGGACAGAGACAATGAGCAGTTCTTC. Encoded protein: CASTLLDRDNEQFF.

The chain employs TRBV28 and TRBJ2-7, with 10 nucleotides matching TRBD1. The length of the CDR3 is 15 residues. V was pared by 6 bases and J by 1 base, with 6 bases of the junction left unmatched. CDR1 is MDHEN and CDR2 is SYDVKM in the germline V gene. The CDR3 loop is CASSTQGQGSYEQYF. The DNA for the CDR3 is TGTGCCAGCAGCACGCAGGGACAGGGGTCCTACGAGCAGTACTTC.

This chain links TRBV28 with TRBJ2-7, with 10 bases lining up with TRBD2. Germline lookup yields CDR1 MDHEN and CDR2 SYDVKM. The CDR3 sequence is 13 residues long. V was clipped by 11 bases and J by 0 bases; unmatched bases: 4. DNA for the CDR3: TGTGCCGGACGGACTAGCGGCTCCTACGAGCAGTACTTC. Residues: CAGRTSGSYEQYF.

This clone turned up a few times. This chain joins TRBV5-1 and TRBJ2-2; 8 nucleotides line up with TRBD2. Germline V gene lookup returns CDR1 SGHRS and CDR2 YFSETQ. With V trimmed by 0 bases and J by 3 bases, 4 bases remained unmatched. The CDR3 sequence is 16 residues long. The CDR3 is CASSLAGTRDTGELFF. Here the CDR3 DNA reads TGCGCCAGCAGCTTGGCTGGGACTAGGGACACCGGGGAGCTGTTTTTT.

This clone occurred once. This sample includes further DNA sequences coding for the same CDR3. The chain recombines TRBV5-1 with TRBJ1-1, with unresolved D. The V gene lost 2 bases and the J gene lost 0 bases, with 11 bases spanning the gap. Germline V gives CDR1 SGHRS, CDR2 YFSETQ. This CDR3 has 15 amino acids. The CDR3 nucleotides read TGCGCCAGCAGCTTCGGAGGAACCTTGAACACTGAAGCTTTCTTT. Its translation is CASSFGGTLNTEAFF.